This T cell receptor (beta chain) was sequenced during a study of cytomegalovirus exposure and HLA in healthy donors. The primer mix had 60 Vbeta and 13 Jbeta primers. Clones were read by immunoSEQ multiplex PCR, and TCRdb kept only the in-frame ones, dropping some. The sample has approximately 150,000 clones. Donors showed nominal health when sampled, although they likely had unrecorded immune exposures. The CDR3 is 15 residues long. V was trimmed by 2 bases and J by 5 bases, leaving 12 bases between them. The germline V gene has CDR1 MNHEY and CDR2 SVGAGI. This receptor was identified in a male donor in good health and CMV-seronegative. The specimen was PBMCs. This rearrangement joins TRBV6-5 to TRBJ2-2; D is perhaps TRBD2 (5 bases). CDR3 sequence: CASSYEGEPTGELFF. Written as DNA, the CDR3 is TGTGCCAGCAGTTACGAGGGCGAACCGACCGGGGAGCTGTTTTTT.